This T cell receptor beta chain was recorded in a study of T cell responses to AZD1222 COVID-19 vaccine. General study findings and limits: Baseline seropositivity occurred in only a handful of AZD1222 recipients.

Regarding this clone: Antigen specificity is unknown.

The CDR3 extends over 13 amino acids. Germline-derived CDR1 and CDR2 are SGDLS and YYNGEE. The V end was cut by 7 bases, the J end by 9 bases, with 17 bases between. Sequenced by immunoSEQ multiplex PCR; TCRdb stores in-frame clones only, minus some. The data show 100,000 to 140,000 clones, about 90% seen once. This rearrangement joins TRBV9 to TRBJ2-1, with D possibly matching TRBD2 (6 bases). The sample here was peripheral blood, taken 28 days after the second AZD1222 dose. This TCR came from an adult who received the AZD1222 COVID-19 vaccine. The chain's CDR3 is CASQGAGLTEQFF. CDR3 nucleotides: TGTGCCAGCCAAGGCGCGGGATTGACTGAGCAGTTCTTC.